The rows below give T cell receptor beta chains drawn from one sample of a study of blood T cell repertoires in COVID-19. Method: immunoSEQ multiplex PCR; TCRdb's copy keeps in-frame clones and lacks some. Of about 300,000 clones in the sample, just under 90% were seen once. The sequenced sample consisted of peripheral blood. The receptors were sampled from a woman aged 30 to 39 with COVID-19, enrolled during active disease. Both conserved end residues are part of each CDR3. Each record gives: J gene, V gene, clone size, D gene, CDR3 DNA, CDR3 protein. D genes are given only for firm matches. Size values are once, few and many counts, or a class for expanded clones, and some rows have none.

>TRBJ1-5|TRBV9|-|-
TGTGCCAGCAGCGTTGAAGGGGGGCCCCAGCATTTT
CASSVEGGPQHF
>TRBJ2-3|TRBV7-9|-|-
TGTGCCAGCAGCCGAGATCCTACGCAGTATTTT
CASSRDPTQYF
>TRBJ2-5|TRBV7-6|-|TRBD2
TGTGCCAGCAGCTTATCACCCCCAGCGGGGGGCCCGCGGGAGACCCAGTACTTC
CASSLSPPAGGPRETQYF
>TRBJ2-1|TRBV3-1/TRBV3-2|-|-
TGTGCCAGCAGCCTGGGGGCGGCCTCCTACAATGAGCAGTTCTTC
CASSLGAASYNEQFF
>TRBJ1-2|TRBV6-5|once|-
TGTGCCAGCAGTTACGGGCAGTACCGAACTGGCTACACCTTC
CASSYGQYRTGYTF
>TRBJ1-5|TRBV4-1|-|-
TGCGCCAGCAGCCAAGGGACAGTCAATAGCAATCAGCCCCAGCATTTT
CASSQGTVNSNQPQHF
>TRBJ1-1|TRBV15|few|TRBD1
TGTGCCACCAGCAGAGAGTTTTCTAGGACAGGAGGGACTGAAGCTTTCTTT
CATSREFSRTGGTEAFF
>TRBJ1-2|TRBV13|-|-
TGTGCCAGCTCCCCCAACCAGGACAACGTACAGGGACGCGTTTATGGCTACACCTTC
CASSPNQDNVQGRVYGYTF
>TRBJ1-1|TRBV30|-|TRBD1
TGTGCCTGGCTTGGGACAGGGAACACTGAAGCTTTCTTT
CAWLGTGNTEAFF
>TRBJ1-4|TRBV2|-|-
TGTGCCAGCATGGGCAGGGTACAGCTGTTTTTT
CASMGRVQLFF
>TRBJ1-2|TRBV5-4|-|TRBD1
TGTGCCAGCAGCAGACCGGGACAGGGACGCGGCTACACCTTC
CASSRPGQGRGYTF
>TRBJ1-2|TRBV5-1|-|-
TGCGCCAGCAGCTTGAGTACAGTCAACTATGGCTACACCTTC
CASSLSTVNYGYTF
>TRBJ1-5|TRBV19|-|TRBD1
TGTGCCAGTAGTGGGACAGGGAGTCAGCCCCAGCATTTT
CASSGTGSQPQHF
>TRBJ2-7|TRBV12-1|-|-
TGTGCCAGCACCAACGGGAGCACTACCTACGAGCAGTACTTC
CASTNGSTTYEQYF
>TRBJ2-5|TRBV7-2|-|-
TGTGCCAGCAGCTTAGCGGGCCCTCTGGAGACCCAGTACTTC
CASSLAGPLETQYF
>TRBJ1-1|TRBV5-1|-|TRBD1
TGCGCCAGCAGCTCTGACAGGGCTGGTGAAGCTTTCTTT
CASSSDRAGEAFF
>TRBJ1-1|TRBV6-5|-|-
TGTGCCAGCAGTTACTCGGGGGGAACTGAAGCTTTCTTT
CASSYSGGTEAFF
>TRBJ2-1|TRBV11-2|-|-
TGTGCCAGCAGCTTATGGGCTCCGAGCTCCTACAATGAGCAGTTCTTC
CASSLWAPSSYNEQFF
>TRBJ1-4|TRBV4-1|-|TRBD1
TGCGCCAGCAGACGACAGGGTCGGGTTAATGAAAAACTGTTTTTT
CASRRQGRVNEKLFF
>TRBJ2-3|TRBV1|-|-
TGCACCAGCAGCCCACTAGCGTCAGATACGCAGTATTTT
CTSSPLASDTQYF
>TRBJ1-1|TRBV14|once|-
TGTGCCAGCAGCCCCGTTACAGGGTGGACTGAAGCTTTCTTT
CASSPVTGWTEAFF
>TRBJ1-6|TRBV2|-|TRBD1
TGTGCCAGCAGAGGACAGGGGGCGAAAGGTTCACCCCTCCACTTT
CASRGQGAKGSPLHF
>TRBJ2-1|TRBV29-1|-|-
TGCAGCGCCAAAAGGGGAACAGGGAATGAGCAGTTCTTC
CSAKRGTGNEQFF
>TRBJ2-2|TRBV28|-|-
TGTGCCAGCAGTGTCCTAGGCACCGGGGAGCTGTTTTTT
CASSVLGTGELFF
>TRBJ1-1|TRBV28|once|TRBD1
TGTGCCAGCCTACCGGGACAGATGAACACTGAAGCTTTCTTT
CASLPGQMNTEAFF
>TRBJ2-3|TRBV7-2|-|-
TGTGCCAGCAGCCCGAGGGTGGATACGCAGTATTTT
CASSPRVDTQYF
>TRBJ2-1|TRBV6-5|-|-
TGTGCCAGCAGTTACCTCCAGGGTGAGCAGTTCTTC
CASSYLQGEQFF
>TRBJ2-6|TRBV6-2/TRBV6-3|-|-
TGTGCCAGCAGCCCTTATTTACAAAGACTCAGCTCTGGGGCCAACGTCCTGACTTTC
CASSPYLQRLSSGANVLTF
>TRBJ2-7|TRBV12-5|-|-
TGTGCTAGTGGTTCCGAAACCAGGGGTCCAACCTACGAGCAGTACTTC
CASGSETRGPTYEQYF
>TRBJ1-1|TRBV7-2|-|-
TGTGCCAGCAGCTTATCAGGGAAAAGGGCTGAAGCTTTCTTT
CASSLSGKRAEAFF
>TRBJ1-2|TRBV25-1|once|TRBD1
TGTGCCAGCAGTGGGGGGACAGCCTATGGCTACACCTTC
CASSGGTAYGYTF
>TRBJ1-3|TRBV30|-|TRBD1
TGTGCCTGGAGTCCCGGACAGGGGGCTGGAAACACCATATATTTT
CAWSPGQGAGNTIYF
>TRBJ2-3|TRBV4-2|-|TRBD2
TGTGCCAGCAGCTCCCGGGGGGGCCTATCCGATACGCAGTATTTT
CASSSRGGLSDTQYF
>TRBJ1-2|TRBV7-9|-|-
TGTGCCAGCAGCTTCAGTCCGGGAGATGGCTACACCTTC
CASSFSPGDGYTF
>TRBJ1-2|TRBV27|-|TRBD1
TGTGCCAGCAGCTCCCGGGACAGGGGGCACGGCTACACCTTC
CASSSRDRGHGYTF
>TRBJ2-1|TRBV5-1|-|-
TGCGCCAGCAGCAGAGACAGCTCCTACAATGAGCAGTTCTTC
CASSRDSSYNEQFF
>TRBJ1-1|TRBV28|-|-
TGTGCCAGCAGTTTATATGGGACAAATTTTGAAGCTTTCTTT
CASSLYGTNFEAFF
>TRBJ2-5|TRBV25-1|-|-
TGTGCCAGCAGTGACCAAGGGGCCCAAGAGACCCAGTACTTC
CASSDQGAQETQYF
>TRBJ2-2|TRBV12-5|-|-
TGTGCTAGTGGTTTGGTACTTTTGAGGGGGTCAAGCCTGAACACCGGGGAGCTGTTTTTT
CASGLVLLRGSSLNTGELFF
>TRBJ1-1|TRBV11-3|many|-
TGTGCCAGCAGCTTCACCTCAGGCACTGAAGCTTTCTTT
CASSFTSGTEAFF